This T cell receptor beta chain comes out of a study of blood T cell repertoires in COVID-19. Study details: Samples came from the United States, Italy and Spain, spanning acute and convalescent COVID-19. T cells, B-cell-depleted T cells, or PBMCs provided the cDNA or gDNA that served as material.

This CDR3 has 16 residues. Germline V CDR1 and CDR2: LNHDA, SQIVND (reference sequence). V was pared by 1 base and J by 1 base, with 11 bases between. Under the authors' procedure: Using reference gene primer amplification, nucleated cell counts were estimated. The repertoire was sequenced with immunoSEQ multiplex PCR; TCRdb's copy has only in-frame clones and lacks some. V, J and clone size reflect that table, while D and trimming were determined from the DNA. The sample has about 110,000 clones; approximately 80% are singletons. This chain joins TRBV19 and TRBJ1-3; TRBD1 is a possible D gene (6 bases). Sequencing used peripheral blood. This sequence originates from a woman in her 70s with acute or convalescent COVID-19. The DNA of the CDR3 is TGTGCCAGTAGTATAGGGACAGCGGTTTCTGGAAACACCATATATTTT. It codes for CASSIGTAVSGNTIYF.